Judged by abundance, the clone carrying this T cell receptor beta chain is large. Using its own MiXCR run on the PCR reads, TCRdb lists one record per CDR3 protein. Of some 20,000 distinct CDR3 sequences in the sample, 54% were seen once. These data come from a study of CD4 and CD8 cells across lung adenocarcinoma regions. Localized lung adenocarcinoma, a non-small cell lung cancer, affected the donors. Sample: CD8+ T cells from the center of a lung tumor. The clonotype comes from a female donor with lung adenocarcinoma. The CD4 and CD8 labels of this study may be unreliable.

The CDR3 loop is CASSEGGVETQYF. In nucleotides, the CDR3 is TGCGCCAGCAGTGAAGGGGGAGTAGAGACCCAGTACTTC. The V gene is TRBV10-1, the J gene TRBJ2-5; tentatively, D is TRBD1 (6 bases). Germline CDR1 reads WNHNN; CDR2 reads SYGVQD (reference sequence). The CDR3 is 13 amino acids. Trimming removed 3 bases at V and 4 bases at J, with 9 bases between.